This T cell receptor beta chain was captured by sequencing in a study of vaccination effects on CD4 cells after COVID-19. About this clone: Its antigen is undetermined.

With V trimmed by 6 bases and J by 2 bases, 11 bases remained unmatched. The CDR3 is made up of 16 amino acids. Per germline, CDR1 SGHNT and CDR2 YYREEE (reference sequence). Once cultured for more than nine days, the cells underwent separation to obtain CD4+ T cells. Nucleocapsid antibodies stayed negative before and after vaccination, showing no earlier SARS-CoV-2 infection. Libraries were prepared by immunoSEQ multiplex PCR; TCRdb keeps only in-frame clonotypes and omits some of them. Among roughly 29,000 clones, about 62% were seen once, and the ten largest hold 9.9%. The chain uses TRBV5-4 and TRBJ2-1, with 7 nucleotides matching TRBD2. Sequencing used CD4+ T cells from PBMCs cultured without peptide, obtained before COVID-19 vaccination. The TCR was taken from a human donor who received a COVID-19 vaccine. Here the CDR3 DNA reads TGTGCCAGCAACCAACGGGGAGCGGGAACCTACAATGAGCAGTTCTTC. Translation gives CASNQRGAGTYNEQFF.